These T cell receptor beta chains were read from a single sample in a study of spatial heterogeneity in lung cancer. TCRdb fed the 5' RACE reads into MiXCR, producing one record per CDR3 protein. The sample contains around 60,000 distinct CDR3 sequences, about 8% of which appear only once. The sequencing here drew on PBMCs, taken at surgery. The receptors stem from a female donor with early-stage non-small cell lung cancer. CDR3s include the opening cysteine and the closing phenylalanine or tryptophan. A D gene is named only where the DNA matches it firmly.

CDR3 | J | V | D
CASSLSGTGGRNEQFF | TRBJ2-1 | TRBV5-6 | TRBD1
CSVGVASPDTQYF | TRBJ2-3 | TRBV29-1 | -
CSAYLEGGETQYF | TRBJ2-5 | TRBV29-1 | -
CATSDPGGRGDNQPQHF | TRBJ1-5 | TRBV24-1 | -
CASTRATSSYNEQFF | TRBJ2-1 | TRBV11-2 | -
CASSLGTVNEQFF | TRBJ2-1 | TRBV5-8 | -
CACRSSGNTIYF | TRBJ1-3 | TRBV30 | -
CASSLRAYEQYF | TRBJ2-7 | TRBV12-3/TRBV12-4 | -
CASSPRVGGNTEAFF | TRBJ1-1 | TRBV18 | -
CASSLGTTTGELFF | TRBJ2-2 | TRBV7-9 | -
CASSLFRGPMNTEAFF | TRBJ1-1 | TRBV5-1 | -
CSATTGLFGNEKLFF | TRBJ1-4 | TRBV20-1 | -
CSARDQTVSYEQYF | TRBJ2-7 | TRBV20-1 | -
CASSPLGGSADTQYF | TRBJ2-3 | TRBV7-3 | -
CASSPDWGIYEQYF | TRBJ2-7 | TRBV6-5 | -
CASSQETQGSTDTQYF | TRBJ2-3 | TRBV14 | -
CASSPGQGRNEKLFF | TRBJ1-4 | TRBV5-1 | TRBD1
CASSQGTNEKLFF | TRBJ1-4 | TRBV3-1 | -
CASSLVLAGVTYNEQFF | TRBJ2-1 | TRBV28 | TRBD2
CAWSVGYPSTDTQYF | TRBJ2-3 | TRBV30 | -
CASSQSRQGATNEKLFF | TRBJ1-4 | TRBV23-1 | TRBD1
CASSHYYTARGTEAFF | TRBJ1-1 | TRBV3-1 | -